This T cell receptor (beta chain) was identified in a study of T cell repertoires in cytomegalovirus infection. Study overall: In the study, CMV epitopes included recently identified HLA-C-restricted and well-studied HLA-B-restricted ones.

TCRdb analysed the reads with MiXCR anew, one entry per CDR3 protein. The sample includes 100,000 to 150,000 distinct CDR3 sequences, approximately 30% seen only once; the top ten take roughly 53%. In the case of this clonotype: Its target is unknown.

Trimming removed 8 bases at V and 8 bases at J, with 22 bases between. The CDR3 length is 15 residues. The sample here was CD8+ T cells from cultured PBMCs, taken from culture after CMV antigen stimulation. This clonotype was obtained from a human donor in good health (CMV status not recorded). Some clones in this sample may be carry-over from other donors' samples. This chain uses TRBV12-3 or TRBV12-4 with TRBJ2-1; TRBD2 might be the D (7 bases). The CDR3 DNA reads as TGTGCCAGCGGGGTCATGGGGGGGCCGGCGTATGAGCAGTTCTTC. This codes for CASGVMGGPAYEQFF.